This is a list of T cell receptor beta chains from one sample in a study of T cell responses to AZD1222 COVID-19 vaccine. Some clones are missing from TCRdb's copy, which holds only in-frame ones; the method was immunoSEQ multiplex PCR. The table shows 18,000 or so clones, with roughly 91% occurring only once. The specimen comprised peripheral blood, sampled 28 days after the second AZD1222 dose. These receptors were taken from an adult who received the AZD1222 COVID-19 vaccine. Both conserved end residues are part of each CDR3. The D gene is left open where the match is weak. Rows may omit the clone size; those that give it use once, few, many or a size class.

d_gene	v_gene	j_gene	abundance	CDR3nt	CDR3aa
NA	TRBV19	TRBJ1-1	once	TGTGCCAGTACTGGCCAGCCGGGGAACACTGAAGCTTTCTTT	CASTGQPGNTEAFF
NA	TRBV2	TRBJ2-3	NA	TGTGCCAGCACGGCGGGGTGGGGAGATACGCAGTATTTT	CASTAGWGDTQYF
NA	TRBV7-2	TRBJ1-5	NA	TGTGCCAGCACCGTCTGGGGGGCCCTAAATCAGCCCCAGCATTTT	CASTVWGALNQPQHF
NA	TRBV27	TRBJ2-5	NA	TGTGCCAGCAGTTTATTGGGAGTAGCAGGGCGAGAGACCCAGTACTTC	CASSLLGVAGRETQYF
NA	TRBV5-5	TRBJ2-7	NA	TGTGCCAGCAGAGCAGTGGTGGGCGAGCAGTACTTC	CASRAVVGEQYF
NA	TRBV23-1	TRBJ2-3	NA	TGCGCCAGCAGTCGGGGGGAGAATGCAGATACGCAGTATTTT	CASSRGENADTQYF
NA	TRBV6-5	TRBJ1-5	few	TGTGCCAGCAAGTGGCGGGCAACCCATCAGCCCCAGCATTTT	CASKWRATHQPQHF
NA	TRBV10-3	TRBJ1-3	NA	TGTGCCATCAGTGGGGGAAACACCATATATTTT	CAISGGNTIYF
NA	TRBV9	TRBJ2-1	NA	TGTGCCAGCAGCGCGGGAGTATTCGGCAATGAGCAGTTCTTC	CASSAGVFGNEQFF
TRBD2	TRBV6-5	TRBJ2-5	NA	TGTGCCAGCAGTTCGCGAGTAGCGGGGGGACGGGAGACCCAGTACTTC	CASSSRVAGGRETQYF
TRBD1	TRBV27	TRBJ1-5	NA	TGTGCCAGCAGTTGGGCAGGGGGCCATCAGCCCCAGCATTTT	CASSWAGGHQPQHF
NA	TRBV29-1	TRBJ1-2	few	TGCAGCGTGATGCGAAGTAGGGGCTACACCTTC	CSVMRSRGYTF
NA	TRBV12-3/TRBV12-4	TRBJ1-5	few	TGTGCCAGCAGTTTTAGGAATCAGCCCCAGCATTTT	CASSFRNQPQHF
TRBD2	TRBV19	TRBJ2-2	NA	TGTGCCAGTAGTATCCGCGGGGGGGCCCGGGCCGGGGAGCTGTTTTTT	CASSIRGGARAGELFF
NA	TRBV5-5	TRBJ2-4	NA	TGTGCCAGCAGCTTACAGGGAGGAGGAGACATTCAGTACTTC	CASSLQGGGDIQYF
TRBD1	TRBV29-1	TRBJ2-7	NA	TGCAGCGCCCAGGACAGGGGCCCCTACGAGCAGTACTTC	CSAQDRGPYEQYF
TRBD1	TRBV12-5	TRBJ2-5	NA	TGTGCTAGTGGTTTCACTTCGGGGACAGGGGAAGAGACCCAGTACTTC	CASGFTSGTGEETQYF
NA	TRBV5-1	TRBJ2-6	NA	TGCGCCAGCAGCGTTCAGTACTCTGGGGCCAACGTCCTGACTTTC	CASSVQYSGANVLTF
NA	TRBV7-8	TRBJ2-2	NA	TGTGCCAGCAGCTTAAGGAGGGCCACCCCGAACACCGGGGAGCTGTTTTTT	CASSLRRATPNTGELFF
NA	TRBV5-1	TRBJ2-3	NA	TGCGCCAGCAGCTTGGCCTTGACTAGAGTCACAGATACGCAGTATTTT	CASSLALTRVTDTQYF
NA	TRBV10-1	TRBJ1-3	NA	TGCGCCAGCAGTCCCCACGGGACAACAGGAAACACCATATATTTT	CASSPHGTTGNTIYF
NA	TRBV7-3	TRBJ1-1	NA	TGTGCCAGCAGCTTATCATTTGGGGCTGAAGCTTTCTTT	CASSLSFGAEAFF
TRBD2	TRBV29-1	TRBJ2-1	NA	TGCAGCGTTGGGACTAGCGGGACCGCGCTAGGGTACAATGAGCAGTTCTTC	CSVGTSGTALGYNEQFF
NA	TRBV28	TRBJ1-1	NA	TGTGCCAGCAGACCCCTCCCCTCAAAGAACACTGAAGCTTTCTTT	CASRPLPSKNTEAFF
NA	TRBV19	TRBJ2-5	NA	TGTGCCAGTAGTTCTCCACTAGATCCACAAGAGACCCAGTACTTC	CASSSPLDPQETQYF
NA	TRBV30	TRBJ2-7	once	TGTGCCTGGAGTGTACAGGTGACTAGGAGCTCCTACGAGCAGTACTTC	CAWSVQVTRSSYEQYF
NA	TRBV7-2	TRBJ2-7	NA	TGTGCCAGCCGAAGGGGTGGGGCGAGTACCCCGACCTACGAGCAGTACTTC	CASRRGGASTPTYEQYF
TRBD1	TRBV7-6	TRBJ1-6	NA	TGTGCCAGCAGCGAACACAGGGGGCCGGGTAATTCACCCCTCCACTTT	CASSEHRGPGNSPLHF
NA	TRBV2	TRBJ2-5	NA	TGTGCCAGCAGTGAAACGGCAGCCCAGTACTTC	CASSETAAQYF
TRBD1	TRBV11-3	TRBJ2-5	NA	TGTGCCAGCAGCTTAGGCCTTCGACAGGGGATGGAGACCCAGTACTTC	CASSLGLRQGMETQYF
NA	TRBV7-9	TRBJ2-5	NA	TGTGCCAGCAGCTTAGCGGCCCTAGGCCCAATAGTGGAGACCCAGTACTTC	CASSLAALGPIVETQYF
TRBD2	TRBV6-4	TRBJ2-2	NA	TGTGCCAGCAGTGATGGAGCGGGAGAACCCACCGGGGAGCTGTTTTTT	CASSDGAGEPTGELFF
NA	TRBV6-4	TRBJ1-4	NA	TGTGCCAGCAGTATGGAAGAGGGGAGTGAAAAACTGTTTTTT	CASSMEEGSEKLFF
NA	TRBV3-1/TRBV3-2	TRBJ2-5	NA	TGTGCCAGCAGCCAACAGGGGATTACAGAGACCCAGTACTTC	CASSQQGITETQYF
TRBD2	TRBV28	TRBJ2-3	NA	TGTGCCAGCAGTTCCAGCGGGGAGGGAGATACGCAGTATTTT	CASSSSGEGDTQYF
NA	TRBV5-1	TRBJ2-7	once	TGCGCCAGCAGCTTGGGAGACTACGAGCAGTACTTC	CASSLGDYEQYF
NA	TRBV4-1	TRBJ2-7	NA	TGCGCCAGCAGCCAAGATTGGGTTGGCCCCTACGAGCAGTACTTC	CASSQDWVGPYEQYF
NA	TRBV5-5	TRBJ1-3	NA	TGTGCCAGCAGCTTGGAGCCCTCTGGAAACACCATATATTTT	CASSLEPSGNTIYF
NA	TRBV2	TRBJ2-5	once	TGTGCCAGCAGTGCGGGTTATGGGTACCAAGAGACCCAGTACTTC	CASSAGYGYQETQYF
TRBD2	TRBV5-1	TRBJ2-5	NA	TGCGCCAGCAGCGGGGGTAGCGGGGAGACCCAGTACTTC	CASSGGSGETQYF
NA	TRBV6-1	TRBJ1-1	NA	TGTGCCAGCAGTGAATCAGGGAGTGGGAACACTGAAGCTTTCTTT	CASSESGSGNTEAFF
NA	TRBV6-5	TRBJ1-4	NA	TGTGCCAGCAAGACCAGTGGTGAAAAACTGTTTTTT	CASKTSGEKLFF
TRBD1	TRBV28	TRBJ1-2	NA	TGTGCCAGCAGTCCGACAGGGGGCGCTTATCACCATATGGGCTACACCTTC	CASSPTGGAYHHMGYTF
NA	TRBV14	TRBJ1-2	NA	TGTGCCAGCAGCCCCAAACTACATGGCTACACCTTC	CASSPKLHGYTF
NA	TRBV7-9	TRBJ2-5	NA	TGTGCCAGCAGCCACCGGGGGGCTCAAGAGACCCAGTACTTC	CASSHRGAQETQYF
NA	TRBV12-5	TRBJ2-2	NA	TGTGCTAGTGCCTGGGGCACCGGGGAGCTGTTTTTT	CASAWGTGELFF